This TCR beta chain was documented in a study of cytomegalovirus exposure and HLA in healthy donors (dated by TCRdb to the late 2010s). Context from the whole study: According to an earlier analysis of 450 to 650 of the donors, about 179 million T cells yielded 117 million unique TCR beta sequences and about 280 Gb of sequence data. An early release that covered about 640 HLA-typed donors contained approximately 300 gigabases of sequencing data and tens of millions of unique TCR sequences. Of the roughly 420 genotyped donors, 65% to 90% were placed in the genetic ancestry cluster associated with self-reported Caucasian donors. The study was designed to test whether signatures of past pathogen exposure could be identified by cataloging public T cell receptors. The study profiled the T cell repertoires of about 640 subjects by immunosequencing and related them to cytomegalovirus serostatus. Along with the 666-subject first cohort, a separate validation cohort of over 90 different subjects was used. The study combined high-throughput TCR immunosequencing, statistical association of individual TCRs with disease status, and machine learning to predict cytomegalovirus infection status. A later analysis re-analyzed previously published TCR beta repertoires from roughly 600 donors and added high-resolution HLA genotyping to study TCR occurrence patterns. Rather than using new phenotypic data, the later analysis identified candidate immune exposures from TCR beta sequences and from how often those sequences occurred across donors. To decide whether each TCR beta V gene segment behaved as functional or pseudogenic, an earlier analysis of some 600 of the donors relied on high-throughput TCR beta sequencing. Donor age, sex, ethnicity and CMV serostatus were compiled alongside the repertoire data. A later genetic analysis used genome-wide SNP genotypes for 398 of the 666 donors, treating that subset as a discovery cohort. All discovery cohort repertoires had been generated on a single sequencing platform. HLA typing covered class I and class II loci at four-digit resolution. Typing coverage varied by locus: roughly 620-640 donors for A, B, C, DRB1 and DQB1; roughly 510 for DQA1; some 610 for DPA1; 400 to 480 for DPB1. About 5 DR-DQ haplotypes were handled as single units for association and clustering, since linkage in the cohort was strong. Among roughly 370 genotyped donors of the cohort, an average of about 240,000 unique TCR beta nucleotide sequences were sequenced per donor, roughly 20% of them non-productive. The paper as a whole reports these results and caveats: Most CMV-associated TCR beta chains appeared to be HLA-restricted in a later analysis, and the HLA associations seemed to be driven largely by CMV exposure. An earlier analysis of around 500 of the donors showed that most TCR beta V segments appeared in productive rearrangements either about 90% or about 30% of the time, which broadly matched IMGT annotations. The study listed around 160 TCR beta chains as associated with cytomegalovirus. Assigning TCR associations to individual alleles was difficult when HLA alleles, especially DR and DQ, strongly co-occurred. Because the 87-base-pair reads could not distinguish some IMGT-functional V segments, including TRBV6-2 and TRBV6-3, those segments were excluded. In a later genetic analysis, fewer N-insertions in productive TCRs were reported among donors in an Asian-associated ancestry cluster than the approximately 670-donor mean. In this cohort, only TCR beta chains were sequenced, and detectable features were limited by the absence of alpha or paired-chain data. At a false discovery rate of 0.05, a later analysis linked roughly 17,000 TCR beta sequences to specific HLA alleles. A further reported finding was that TCR beta sequences accurately predicted the HLA-A and HLA-B alleles for most subjects in the first cohort. Linkage disequilibrium might explain the correlated functional status among segregating V segments, but an unknown experimental factor could not be excluded. In vitro tests confirmed that a few of the cytomegalovirus-associated TCR beta chains recognize cytomegalovirus antigens. The authors suggested that the approach could potentially be generalized to other disease states and immunological phenotypes. The classifier was reported to diagnose cytomegalovirus status with high specificity and sensitivity in both the original cohort and the validation cohort. Several of the top co-occurrence clusters appeared to be linked to parvovirus B19, influenza, CMV and Epstein-Barr virus, according to a later analysis. Because HLA typing was unavailable for some donors at each locus, only the typed subset was used in association tests. A later analysis found that TCR association rates varied across HLA loci, with DRB1 alleles showing the most associated TCRs and HLA-C alleles the fewest. Compared with equally common non-associated chains, HLA-associated TCR beta chains in a later analysis were more clonally expanded and had lower generation probabilities. Across donors, most TCR sequences were observed very rarely, whereas some public TCRs were present in many individuals. An association between a missense DCLRE1C variant and V-gene and J-gene trimming of TCR beta chains was found in a later genetic analysis and replicated in an independent cohort. A group of highly shared sequence variants was considered likely to be a technical artifact of the sequencing pipeline. Because counts were too low, fewer than 20 rarely observed V segments, including chromosome 9 orphons, were excluded from the earlier analysis of 587 of the donors. Roughly uniform sequencing depth across donors was assumed in presence/absence analyses, although this assumption may not hold. CMV serostatus was the only immune exposure information available for the cohort.

Here V drops 2 bases and J drops 2 bases, and the junction holds 4 bases not matched to any gene. CDR1 and CDR2, per the germline V gene (reference sequence), are LNHDA and SQIVND. The CDR3, cysteine through phenylalanine, is 16 amino acids long. Only the CDR3 region is kept as DNA, spanning 48 bases read in frame from base 1. Library prep was done by the immunoSEQ multiplex PCR assay. The multiplex PCR relied on a mix of 60 forward primers for TCR Vbeta segments and 13 reverse primers for TCR Jbeta segments. The CDR3 region of rearranged TCR beta genes was amplified from genomic DNA by a multiplex PCR assay. Amplified TCR beta libraries were sequenced as 87-base-pair reads on the Illumina HiSeq System. The original methods were these. A later analysis counted about 80 million unique TCR beta chains across the 550 to 800 repertoires, and 9.5 million to 11 million of these chains were shared by at least two donors. To remove PCR and sequencing errors, raw reads were error-corrected and collapsed into unique sequences using a nearest-neighbor algorithm that merged closely related sequences. V, D and J gene segments were assigned by aligning CDR3 sequences to IMGT reference sequences. For a sequence to be retained, at least a six-nucleotide match to both a V gene segment and a J gene segment was required. Rearrangements were called productive when the CDR3 lacked stop codons and stayed in frame with V and J; all others were non-productive. CDR3 was defined by IMGT convention, running from the second conserved V-encoded cysteine to the conserved J-encoded phenylalanine. The earlier analysis of about 620 of the donors excluded sequences that lacked an unambiguous match to a single V gene segment. An earlier analysis of approximately 590 of the donors classified V segments as functional when productive rearrangements were above 56.7% and as segregating when the standard deviation between donors was above 5%. A statistical classification framework was built for diagnosing cytomegalovirus status from the catalog of TCR beta chain sequences. In a later analysis, TCR nucleotide sequences were compared against IMGT/GENE-DB human TR gene sequences so that V and J genes could be assigned. In a later analysis, CDR3 sequences and most-parsimonious VDJ recombination scenarios were assigned using the TCRdist pipeline. In a later analysis, each TCR beta chain was defined by its CDR3 amino acid sequence together with its V-gene family, and reads lacking a unique V-gene family were excluded. As a way to deal with suspected cross-contamination and a sequencing artifact, a later analysis dropped 450 to 600 nucleotide sequences that were highly shared and had low generation probability. A later analysis calculated a clonal expansion index for each public chain from normalized within-repertoire ranks of inferred template counts. Generation probabilities in a later analysis came from a VDJ recombination model fitted to out-of-frame rearrangements, and those results were checked against IGoR. Hypergeometric tests were used in a later analysis to score TCR-TCR, TCR-HLA and TCR-CMV co-occurrence, with a repertoire-size bias correction applied to the TCR pairs. In a later analysis, false discovery rates were estimated by permuting HLA or CMV assignments 20 times. In a later analysis, co-occurring TCRs were grouped using DBSCAN, and TCRdist sequence similarity was added for clustering within HLA-allele-positive subsets. Co-occurrence clustering excluded repertoires with fewer than 30,000 or more than 120,000 public chains, plus five with anomalous nucleotide sharing. As stored in TCRdb, this immuneACCESS dataset retains in-frame rearrangements with V and J assigned. A fraction of the clones does not appear; measured against another copy, unresolved V genes explain less than half of the discrepancy, and the remainder lacks a known reason. V, J and clone size derive from that table, while D and trimming were established from the DNA sequence. Within this sample are 150,000 to 200,000 clones, with roughly 65% of them counted one time only. 4.5% to 5% of the sample goes to the ten largest clones.

Notes on this clone: What antigen it recognizes has not been identified. Qualities for individual bases were not recorded, and no much larger clone is one base off.

In total, about 650 healthy bone marrow donors made up the cohort. At the time of sampling, every cohort member was nominally healthy, though immune exposures that went unrecorded were likely present. The donor was CMV seropositive and belonged to the group of a few hundred seropositive cohort members. Every donor gave a peripheral blood sample, and the peripheral blood mononuclear cells from that sample were used for TCR beta sequencing. The Qiagen DNeasy Blood Extraction Kit was used to extract genomic DNA from the blood cell samples. The sequence is built from TRBV19 and TRBJ2-3, with 10 bases matching TRBD1. The sequencing input was PBMCs. This sequence originates from a man younger than 35 in good health and CMV-seropositive. Read as DNA, the sequence is TGTGCCAGTAGTATAAGCGGGACAGGGGACACAGATACGCAGTATTTT. Translation gives CASSISGTGDTDTQYF.